Shown below are 7 T cell receptor beta chains from a single sample sequenced in a study of STAT5B mutations in CD4+ large granular lymphocyte leukemia. Using immunoSEQ multiplex PCR, the repertoire was profiled, and TCRdb retains in-frame clones only, with some absent. The table shows about 31,000 clones, with 85% to 90% occurring only once. Source material: CD4+ T cells from blood buffy coats. The receptors shown here come from a human donor in good health.

The rearrangement joins TRBV19 to TRBJ2-2; D may be TRBD1 (6 bases). Germline V gene data show CDR1 as LNHDA and CDR2 as SQIVND (reference sequence). V was clipped by 6 bases and J by 3 bases, with 17 bases between them. This CDR3 is 16 amino acids long. CDR3 sequence (DNA): TGTGCCAGTAGCATCAGGGGTCCTACACACACCGGGGAGCTGTTTTTT. Translation gives CASSIRGPTHTGELFF.

V is TRBV28 and J is TRBJ1-5; 10 bases agree with TRBD1. Trimming at V came to 5 bases and at J to 1 base, leaving 5 bases not matched to a gene. The CDR3 loop spans 16 amino acids. Germline V gene sequence: CDR1 MDHEN, CDR2 SYDVKM. CDR3 sequence: CASSGTGARSNQPQHF. CDR3 sequence (DNA): TGTGCCAGCAGTGGGACAGGGGCCCGGAGCAATCAGCCCCAGCATTTT.

The genes are TRBV6-5 and TRBJ2-3, with D unresolved. V was shortened by 0 bases and J by 0 bases, with 7 bases between the two germline ends. CDR1 MNHEY and CDR2 SVGAGI come from the germline V gene. The CDR3 contains 15 residues. The CDR3 here is CASSYSGASTDTQYF. The CDR3 nucleotides are TGTGCCAGCAGTTACTCCGGCGCTAGCACAGATACGCAGTATTTT.

The V call is TRBV25-1, the J call TRBJ2-5; D may be TRBD2 (7 bases). Trimming removed 0 bases at V and 2 bases at J, with 13 bases between. The CDR3 length is 16 residues. Germline CDR1 and CDR2: MGHDK and SYGVNS. The CDR3 coding sequence is TGTGCCAGCAGTGAATACGGGGGGCGCGGGCAAGAGACCCAGTACTTC. It yields the protein CASSEYGGRGQETQYF.

The chain is built from TRBV20-1 and TRBJ2-7; D is unresolved. This CDR3 is 11 amino acids long. Trimming left V 3 bases short and J 3 bases short, with 6 bases between. CDR1 DFQATT and CDR2 SNEGSKA come from the germline V gene (reference sequence). This chain's CDR3 is CSASLGYEQYF. CDR3 DNA sequence: TGCAGTGCTAGTCTCGGCTACGAGCAGTACTTC.

This rearrangement joins TRBV11-3 to TRBJ1-2; D possibly corresponds to TRBD1 (6 bases). The V end lost 0 bases, the J end lost 2 bases, and 10 bases lay between the germline ends. CDR3 length: 15 residues. Germline V gives CDR1 SGHNT, CDR2 YENEEA. CDR3 coding DNA: TGTGCCAGCAGCTTAGACGCAGGGGCGAACTATGGCTACACCTTC. This encodes CASSLDAGANYGYTF.

A remark on this clone: The DNA is left out, because the CDR3 cannot be placed on it with certainty; the CDR3 is given as TCRdb lists it. V usage is TRBV28 and J usage is TRBJ1-2. The CDR3 is 19 residues long, counting both termini. Looked up from germline, CDR1 is MDHEN and CDR2 is SYDVKM. The CDR3 spells CASSPKPGGVLWLHLRYTF.